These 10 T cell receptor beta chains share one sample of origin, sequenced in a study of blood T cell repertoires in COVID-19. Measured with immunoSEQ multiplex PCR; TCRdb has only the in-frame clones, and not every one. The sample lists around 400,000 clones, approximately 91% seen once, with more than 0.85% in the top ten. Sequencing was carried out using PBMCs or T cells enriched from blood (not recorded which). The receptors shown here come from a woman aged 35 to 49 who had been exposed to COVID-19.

The CDR3 DNA sequence: TGTGCCAGCAGTTTTTTGAGGGGGCGCTTTAAATTTGACACCGGGGAGCTGTTTTTT. Protein: CASSFLRGRFKFDTGELFF. The rearrangement uses TRBV27 and TRBJ2-2; TRBD1 matches at 7 bases. With V trimmed by 3 bases and J by 3 bases, 16 bases remained unmatched. Germline CDR1 and CDR2: MNHEY and SMNVEV (reference sequence). CDR3 length: 19 amino acids.

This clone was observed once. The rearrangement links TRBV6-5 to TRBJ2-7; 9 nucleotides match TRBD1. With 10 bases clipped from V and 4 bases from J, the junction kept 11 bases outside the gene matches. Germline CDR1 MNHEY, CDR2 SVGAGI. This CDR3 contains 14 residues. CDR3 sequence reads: CATNTLGQGYEQYF. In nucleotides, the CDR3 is TGTGCCACCAACACCCTGGGACAGGGATACGAGCAGTACTTC.

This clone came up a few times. The CDR3 DNA is TGTGCCAGCAGTTTCGTGGAGACCCAGTACTTC. This translates into CASSFVETQYF. The chain uses TRBV27 and TRBJ2-5; D unclear. CDR3 length equals 11 residues. Looked up from germline, CDR1 is MNHEY and CDR2 is SMNVEV (reference sequence). V dropped 3 bases and J dropped 5 bases, with 4 bases sitting between them.

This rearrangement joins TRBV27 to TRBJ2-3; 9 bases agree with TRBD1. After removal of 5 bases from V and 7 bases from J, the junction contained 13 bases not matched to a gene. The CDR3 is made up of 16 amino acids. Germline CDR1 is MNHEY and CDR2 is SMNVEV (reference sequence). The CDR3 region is CASSDIGMGQGHTQYF. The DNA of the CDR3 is TGTGCCAGCAGTGATATCGGAATGGGACAGGGACATACGCAGTATTTT.

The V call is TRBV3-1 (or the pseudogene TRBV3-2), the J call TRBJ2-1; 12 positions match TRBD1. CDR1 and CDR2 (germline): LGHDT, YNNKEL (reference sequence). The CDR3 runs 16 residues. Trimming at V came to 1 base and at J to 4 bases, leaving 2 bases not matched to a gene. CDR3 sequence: CASSQGDRGLYNEQFF. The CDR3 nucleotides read TGTGCCAGCAGCCAAGGGGACAGGGGGCTTTACAATGAGCAGTTCTTC.

CDR3 region: CASPNREDTEAFF. CDR3 nucleotides: TGTGCCAGCCCGAACCGCGAGGACACTGAAGCTTTCTTT. The chain joins TRBV2 to TRBJ1-1; D is uncertain. The CDR3 is 13 amino acids. The germline V and J ends were trimmed by 8 bases and 3 bases, with 13 bases remaining between them. CDR1 is SNHLY and CDR2 is FYNNEI in the germline V gene.

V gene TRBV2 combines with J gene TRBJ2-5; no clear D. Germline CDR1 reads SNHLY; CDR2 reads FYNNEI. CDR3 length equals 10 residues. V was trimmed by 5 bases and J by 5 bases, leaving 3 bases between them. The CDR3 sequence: CASSRETQYF. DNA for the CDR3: TGTGCCAGCAGTCGGGAGACCCAGTACTTC.

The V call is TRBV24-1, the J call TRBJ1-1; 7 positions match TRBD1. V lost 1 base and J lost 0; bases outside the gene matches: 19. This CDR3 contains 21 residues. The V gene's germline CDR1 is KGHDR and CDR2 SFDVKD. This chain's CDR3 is CATSDFQNPRGQLTLNTEAFF. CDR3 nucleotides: TGTGCCACCAGTGATTTCCAGAATCCCCGGGGACAGCTAACCTTGAACACTGAAGCTTTCTTT.

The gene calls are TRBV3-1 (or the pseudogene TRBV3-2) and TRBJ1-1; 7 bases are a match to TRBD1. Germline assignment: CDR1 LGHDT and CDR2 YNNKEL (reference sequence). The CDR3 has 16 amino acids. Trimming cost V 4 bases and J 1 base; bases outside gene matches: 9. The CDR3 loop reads CASSPSRTGRNTEAFF. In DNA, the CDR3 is TGTGCCAGCAGCCCCTCCCGGACAGGCAGGAACACTGAAGCTTTCTTT.

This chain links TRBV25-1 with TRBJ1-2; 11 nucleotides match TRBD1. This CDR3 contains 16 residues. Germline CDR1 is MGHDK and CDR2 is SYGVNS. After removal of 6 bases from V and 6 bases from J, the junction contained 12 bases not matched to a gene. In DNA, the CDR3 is TGTGCCAGCAGCCTCTTGATACCGGGACAGGGGGATGGCTACACCTTC. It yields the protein CASSLLIPGQGDGYTF.